Below are 19 T cell receptor beta chains sequenced from a single sample in a study of T-cell reconstitution after alpha-beta-depleted transplantation in children. The TCRbeta library was prepared with unique molecular identifiers. Using its own MiXCR run on the PCR reads, TCRdb lists one record per CDR3 protein. The sample holds 250,000 to 350,000 distinct CDR3 sequences, 9.9% seen once. Material: PBMCs from the stem cell graft donor, obtained from the stem cell graft. The source of these receptors is a human donor who donated a stem cell graft to a child with SCID.

V gene TRBV5-1 combines with J gene TRBJ2-3, with 9 bases matching TRBD2. Germline V gives CDR1 SGHRS, CDR2 YFSETQ. With V trimmed by 4 bases and J by 2 bases, 8 bases remained unmatched. This CDR3 comprises 16 residues. The CDR3 region is CASSDLRGGDTDTQYF. The CDR3 DNA sequence: TGCGCCAGCAGCGATTTGCGGGGGGGAGACACAGATACGCAGTATTTT.

This clonotype was observed a few times. This chain's CDR3 is CASSHSSPQATIYF. The CDR3, as DNA: TGTGCCAGCAGCCACTCATCCCCCCAAGCGACCATATATTTT. J is TRBJ1-3 and V is TRBV3-1; D uncertain. The germline V gene has CDR1 LGHDT and CDR2 YNNKEL (reference sequence). V lost 3 bases and J lost 10, with 16 bases in between. The CDR3 loop spans 14 amino acids.

This chain links TRBV9 with TRBJ2-5; 8 bases are shared with TRBD2. Germline V gene sequence: CDR1 SGDLS, CDR2 YYNGEE. V shed 3 bases and J 2 bases; nucleotides not matched to a gene: 3. The CDR3 is 14 amino acids. CDR3 loop: CASSGGGTQETQYF. Written as DNA, the CDR3 is TGTGCCAGCAGCGGCGGGGGGACGCAAGAGACCCAGTACTTC.

This clonotype was seen a few times. The chain employs TRBV4-1 and TRBJ1-1; no reliable D call. The germline V gene encodes CDR1 MGHRA and CDR2 YSYEKL. There are 13 residues in the CDR3. The V gene lost 0 bases and the J gene lost 7 bases, with 9 bases spanning the gap. The CDR3 DNA follows: TGCGCCAGCAGCCAAGAAACCGGCCATGAAGCTTTCTTT. Protein product: CASSQETGHEAFF.

This clonotype was detected only a few times. The V call is TRBV27, the J call TRBJ1-6; TRBD1 is a possible D gene (6 bases). This CDR3 is 16 amino acids long. Germline V gives CDR1 MNHEY, CDR2 SMNVEV (reference sequence). V dropped 6 bases and J dropped 6 bases, with 18 bases sitting between them. CDR3 residues: CASRADYGGSNSPLHF. In nucleotides, the CDR3 is TGTGCCAGCAGGGCTGATTACGGGGGCAGTAATTCACCCCTCCACTTT.

The V and J genes are TRBV5-5 and TRBJ2-1; 12 bases line up with TRBD2. Germline lookup yields CDR1 SGHKS and CDR2 YYEKEE (reference sequence). The CDR3 loop spans 15 amino acids. J was trimmed by 6 bases and V by 2 bases; bases with no gene match: 3. Written as DNA, the CDR3 is TGTGCCAGCAGCTTTGGACTAGCGGGGACCAATGAGCAGTTCTTC. It yields the protein CASSFGLAGTNEQFF.

This clonotype occurred many times. The J gene is TRBJ2-3, the V gene TRBV20-1; D not certain. The CDR3 runs to 15 residues. Per the germline V gene, CDR1 is DFQATT and CDR2 is SNEGSKA (reference sequence). V dropped 3 bases and J dropped 0 bases, with 13 bases sitting between them. In DNA, the CDR3 is TGCAGTGCTAGGCTCGGCGGATCTAGCACAGATACGCAGTATTTT. Protein: CSARLGGSSTDTQYF.

This clonotype came up a few times. Compared with germline, one end of the junction differs, possibly owing to a read error. The chain carries TRBV9 and TRBJ2-1; D uncertain. The CDR3 has 15 amino acids. The germline V gene encodes CDR1 SGDLS and CDR2 YYNGEE. CDR3 protein: CASSVSESPYNEQFF. Written as DNA, the CDR3 is TGTGCCAGCAGCGTAAGTGAGTCCCCCTACAATGAGCAGTTTTTC.

J is TRBJ1-6 and V is TRBV27, with 7 bases that match TRBD1. V shed 2 bases, J shed 6 bases, and the junction held 4 bases outside the gene matches. Germline CDR1 is MNHEY and CDR2 is SMNVEV (reference sequence). The CDR3 consists of 15 residues. Written as DNA, the CDR3 is TGTGCCAGCAGTTTAGTACCAGGGGGTAATTCACCCCTCCACTTT. Protein product: CASSLVPGGNSPLHF.

In its sample, this clonotype was seen a few times. The V and J genes are TRBV11-2 and TRBJ2-3; TRBD2 agrees at 7 bases. Losses at the gene ends were 0 bases for V and 9 bases for J; bases not matched to a gene: 6. CDR1 and CDR2 from the germline V gene are SGHAT and FQNNGV. CDR3 size: 14 residues. The CDR3 loop reads CASSLDDGGITQYF. CDR3 nucleotide sequence: TGTGCCAGCAGCTTAGATGACGGGGGGATAACGCAGTATTTT.

This chain connects TRBV18 to TRBJ1-6, with D possibly being TRBD1 (6 bases). V gave up 4 bases and J gave up 2 bases, with 9 bases separating them. The CDR3 totals 15 residues. Germline V CDR1 and CDR2: KGHSH, LQKENI. The DNA of the CDR3 is TGTGCCAGCTCACAGCAGGGGACCTATAATTCACCCCTCCACTTT. This codes for CASSQQGTYNSPLHF.

A few counts support this clonotype. This chain links TRBV3-1 with TRBJ1-2; no firm D call. Germline assignment: CDR1 LGHDT and CDR2 YNNKEL (reference sequence). Between the trimmed V and J ends, which lost 0 bases and 2 bases, there was a span of 13 bases. This CDR3 spans 16 amino acids. CDR3 coding DNA: TGTGCCAGCAGCCAAGATTACAGAACGCAGAACTATGGCTACACCTTC. This sequence encodes CASSQDYRTQNYGYTF.

This clonotype came up many times. The chain joins TRBV20-1 to TRBJ2-7; D possibly corresponds to TRBD2 (5 bases). This CDR3 is built from 13 residues. The germline V and J ends were trimmed by 7 bases and 2 bases, with 15 bases remaining between them. CDR1 and CDR2 from the germline V gene are DFQATT and SNEGSKA (reference sequence). In DNA form, the CDR3 reads TGCAGTGGTCTGGGGAGTGTCACCTACGAGCAGTACTTC. Amino acids: CSGLGSVTYEQYF.

This clonotype was counted a single time. This clone may be a read error of a much larger clone one base away. The chain couples TRBV4-2 to TRBJ2-2; D gene unclear. CDR1 LGHNA and CDR2 YNFKEQ come from the germline V gene. The CDR3 has 15 amino acids. V lost 0 bases to trimming and J lost 2 bases, with 7 bases between them. The DNA of the CDR3 is TGTGCCAGCAGCCAAGAGGGTGGAAACACCGGGGAGCTGTTTTTT. It translates to CASSQEGGNTGELFF.

J is TRBJ2-7 and V is TRBV20-1; D remains ambiguous. The CDR3 runs 11 residues. Germline V gives CDR1 DFQATT, CDR2 SNEGSKA (reference sequence). V lost 6 bases and J lost 6, with 12 bases in between. The chain's CDR3 is CSATTPAEQYF. The CDR3 nucleotides are TGCAGTGCCACTACACCGGCCGAGCAGTACTTC.

Many counts were recorded for this clonotype. The chain has TRBV18 and TRBJ2-2, with TRBD1 identical over 8 bases. This CDR3 is 15 amino acids long. The germline V gene has CDR1 KGHSH and CDR2 LQKENI. Trimming at V came to 3 bases and at J to 1 base, leaving 1 base not matched to a gene. CDR3 sequence: CASSPGTGNTGELFF. CDR3 sequence (DNA): TGTGCCAGCTCACCCGGGACAGGGAACACCGGGGAGCTGTTTTTT.

There are a few counts of this clonotype. The chain links TRBV20-1 to TRBJ1-5; D not resolved. This CDR3 has 12 residues. Trimming shortened V by 2 bases and J by 2 bases, and 4 bases separated the two germline ends. CDR1 is DFQATT, CDR2 SNEGSKA, per germline (reference sequence). CDR3 bases: TGCAGTGCTAGAACAGGCAATCAGCCCCAGCATTTT. Its protein product is CSARTGNQPQHF.

This rearrangement joins TRBV7-7 to TRBJ2-5; D may be TRBD1 (5 bases). The germline CDR1 and CDR2 sequences are SSHAT and FNYEAQ (reference sequence). The V and J ends lost 8 bases and 0 bases respectively, with 10 bases between them. The length of the CDR3 is 13 residues. CDR3 sequence: CASGGANQETQYF. The CDR3 DNA follows: TGTGCCAGCGGTGGGGCAAACCAAGAGACCCAGTACTTC.

This clonotype was seen a few times. J is TRBJ2-3 and V is TRBV29-1; 8 nucleotides line up with TRBD2. The V segment lost 6 bases and the J segment 3 bases; nucleotides outside the gene matches: 5. CDR3 length equals 13 residues. Germline loops: CDR1 SQVTM, CDR2 ANQGSEA. The CDR3 bases are TGCAGCGTGGAATCGGGGGGGACAGATACGCAGTATTTT. It yields the protein CSVESGGTDTQYF.